This section outlines one T cell receptor (beta chain) sequence together with its context. Its antigen is not identified. At one boundary the junction diverges from the germline segment, which might be a read error. Germline V gene lookup returns CDR1 MNHNY and CDR2 SVGAGI (reference sequence). The CDR3 extends over 13 amino acids. The entry originates in a study of early T cells in non-severe SARS-CoV-2 infection. Background on the study: Sequencing of bulk RNA from unsorted whole blood was done, without chain pairing.

Study-wide results and caveats: Anti-spike CD8 responses were favored by VDJdb matching, which missed private and CD4 specificities.

Unique molecular identifier tags were affixed to discrete cDNA molecules. MiXCR, applied by TCRdb to the 5' RACE reads, yields one record per CDR3 protein. The repertoire includes approximately 26,000 distinct CDR3 sequences, less than 5% of them detected once, and 4.4% sits in the top ten. The TCR originated in an adult who was a healthcare worker with PCR-confirmed SARS-CoV-2 infection or an uninfected control (not recorded which). This chain uses TRBV6-6 with TRBJ1-1; D remains ambiguous. Material: whole blood. In nucleotides, the CDR3 is TGTGCCACCCTAAGGAACCTGAACACTGAAGCTATCTTT. Protein: CATLRNLNTEAIF.